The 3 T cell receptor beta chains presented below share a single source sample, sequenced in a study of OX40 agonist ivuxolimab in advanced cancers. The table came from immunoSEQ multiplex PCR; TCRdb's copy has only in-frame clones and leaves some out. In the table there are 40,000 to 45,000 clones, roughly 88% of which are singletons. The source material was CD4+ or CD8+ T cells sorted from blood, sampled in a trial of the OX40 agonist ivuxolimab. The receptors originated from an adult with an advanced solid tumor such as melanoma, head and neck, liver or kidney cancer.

As DNA, the CDR3 is TGTGCCAGCTCACTTAGGACAGGGAAGAACACTGAAGCTTTCTTT. Translating gives CASSLRTGKNTEAFF. This chain connects TRBV18 to TRBJ1-1; 8 bases match TRBD1. J lost 1 base, V lost 4 bases, and 5 bases had no gene match. The germline gives CDR1 KGHSH, CDR2 LQKENI. CDR3 size: 15 residues.

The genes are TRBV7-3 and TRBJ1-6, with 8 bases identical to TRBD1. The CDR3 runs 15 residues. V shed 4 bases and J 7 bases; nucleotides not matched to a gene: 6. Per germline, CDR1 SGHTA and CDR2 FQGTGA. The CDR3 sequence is CASSSQGDRNSPLHF. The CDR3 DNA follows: TGTGCCAGCAGCTCCCAGGGGGACAGGAATTCACCCCTCCACTTT.

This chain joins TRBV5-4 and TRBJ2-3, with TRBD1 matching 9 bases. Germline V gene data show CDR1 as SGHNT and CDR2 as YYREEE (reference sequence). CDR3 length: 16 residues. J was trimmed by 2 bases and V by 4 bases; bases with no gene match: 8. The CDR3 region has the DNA TGTGCCAGCAGCGGCCGGACAGGGGCAAACACAGATACGCAGTATTTT. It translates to CASSGRTGANTDTQYF.